This T cell receptor (beta chain) originates from a study of cytomegalovirus exposure and HLA in healthy donors. Study outcomes and limitations: CMV serostatus was the only recorded immune exposure for donors. The listing of 150 to 200 TCR beta chains classed them as cytomegalovirus-associated.

V was cut by 3 bases and J by 2 bases, with 5 bases left in between. The germline V gene encodes CDR1 ENHRY and CDR2 SYGVKD. This CDR3 is built from 12 residues. As concerns this clone: The antigen remains unidentified.

In nominal health when sampled, donors likely had unrecorded immune exposures nonetheless. It was with 60 Vbeta and 13 Jbeta primers that the PCR ran. Libraries were prepared by immunoSEQ multiplex PCR; TCRdb keeps only in-frame clonotypes and omits some of them. Here the sample spans some 150,000 clones, over 65% being singletons. This TCR derives from a female donor in good health and CMV-seropositive. The chain has TRBV10-3 and TRBJ2-7, with no clear D. The sample comprised PBMCs. This chain's CDR3 is CAISDETYEQYF. CDR3 in DNA: TGTGCCATCAGTGATGAGACCTACGAGCAGTACTTC.